This is a list of T cell receptor beta chains from one sample in a study of identical twins. TCRdb itself ran the 5' RACE reads through MiXCR, one entry per CDR3 protein. The sample has approximately 550,000 distinct CDR3 sequences, 20% to 25% seen once. The data were also submitted as part of a second study, on yellow fever vaccine responses in identical twins.

Specimen: CD4+ T cells sorted from blood. The receptors come from a woman in her late teens or twenties in good health. Both conserved end residues are part of each CDR3. D genes are given only for firm matches. Not all rows give a size; the values are once, few, many and, for expanded clones, a class.

few | TRBJ2-3 | NA | TRBV20-1 | TGCAGTGCTAGAGTAGGGACGGCCAGCACAGATACGCAGTATTTT | CSARVGTASTDTQYF
few | TRBJ1-1 | NA | TRBV20-1 | TGCAGTGCTAGGACAGTTGGGACTGAAGCTTTCTTT | CSARTVGTEAFF
few | TRBJ2-6 | NA | TRBV7-2 | TGTGCCAGCAGCTTAGTTTCCGGTGCTGGGGCCAACGTCCTGACTTTC | CASSLVSGAGANVLTF
few | TRBJ2-2 | NA | TRBV20-1 | TGCAGTGCTAGGCGGACGGTGCCCGGGGAGCTGTTTTTT | CSARRTVPGELFF
NA | TRBJ2-3 | NA | TRBV6-1 | TGTGCCAGCAGGGGGTTGATGTCTGATACGCAGTATTTT | CASRGLMSDTQYF
NA | TRBJ2-1 | TRBD1 | TRBV12-3/TRBV12-4 | TGTGCCAGCAATCCAACAGGGGCCGTTTACAATGAGCAGTTCTTC | CASNPTGAVYNEQFF
NA | TRBJ2-7 | NA | TRBV2 | TGTGCCAGCAGTGAAGAGATCGGGGGGCGAGGGTACTTC | CASSEEIGGRGYF
few | TRBJ2-7 | NA | TRBV21-1 | TGTGCCAGCAGCTCCCCGAGAGGGGACAGGGGGGATGAGTCCACCGTCTACGAGCAGTACTTC | CASSSPRGDRGDESTVYEQYF
once | TRBJ2-7 | NA | TRBV10-3 | TGTGCCATCAGTGGGACCACTAGCTACGAGCAGTACTTC | CAISGTTSYEQYF
NA | TRBJ1-6 | NA | TRBV3-1 | TGTGCCAGCAGCCAAGACGGTCGATATAATTCACCCCTCCACTTT | CASSQDGRYNSPLHF
few | TRBJ2-2 | TRBD2 | TRBV7-8 | TGTGCCAGCAGCTTAGCGCAAGTTCTAGCGGGAGGTACCGGGGAGCTGTTTTTT | CASSLAQVLAGGTGELFF
NA | TRBJ2-2 | NA | TRBV25-1 | TGTGCCAGCAGTGAGCAGAACACCGGGGAGCTGTTTTTT | CASSEQNTGELFF
many | TRBJ2-3 | NA | TRBV4-2 | TGTGCCAGCAGCCAAGGGGTTGGTACGCAGTATTTT | CASSQGVGTQYF
few | TRBJ2-7 | TRBD1 | TRBV5-1 | TGCGCCAGCAGCTTGGATGGACAGGGGTACGGGGAGCAGTACTTC | CASSLDGQGYGEQYF
NA | TRBJ2-2 | NA | TRBV9 | TGTGCCAGCAACCAATATCCTAGGAACACCGGGGAGCTGTTTTTT | CASNQYPRNTGELFF
NA | TRBJ2-1 | NA | TRBV12-3/TRBV12-4 | TGTGCCAGCAGAGGGGGATCTCCCAATGAGCAGTTCTTC | CASRGGSPNEQFF
NA | TRBJ2-7 | NA | TRBV20-1 | TGCAGTGCTAGAGGTCACAGGATCTACGAGCAGTACTTC | CSARGHRIYEQYF
few | TRBJ2-1 | TRBD2 | TRBV2 | TGTGCCAGCTGGGGACTAGTCAGCGAGGGATCCTACAATGAGCAGTTCTTC | CASWGLVSEGSYNEQFF
NA | TRBJ2-1 | NA | TRBV19 | TGTGCCAGTAGTATTGGGGCGAGCTCCTACAATGAGCAGTTCTTC | CASSIGASSYNEQFF
few | TRBJ2-3 | NA | TRBV12-3/TRBV12-4 | TGTGCCAGCATGGGGGGGACACAAGATACGCAGTATTTT | CASMGGTQDTQYF
NA | TRBJ2-7 | TRBD1 | TRBV6-5 | TGTGCCAGCAGTTACCCCCGAACCGGGACAGGAGTACCCGAGCAGTACTTC | CASSYPRTGTGVPEQYF
NA | TRBJ2-3 | NA | TRBV5-6 | TGTGCCAGCAGCTCAGAGATTTGGGACACGCAGTATTTT | CASSSEIWDTQYF
NA | TRBJ1-2 | TRBD1 | TRBV20-1 | TGCAGTGCTTTGACAGGGGGCGAAGGCTATGGCTACACCTTC | CSALTGGEGYGYTF
NA | TRBJ2-2 | TRBD2 | TRBV5-1 | TGCGCCAGCAGCTTGTCGCCGGGGGGGCCAGCCGGGGAGCTGTTTTTT | CASSLSPGGPAGELFF
few | TRBJ2-3 | TRBD2 | TRBV19 | TGTGCCAGTAAGCCTAGCGGGAGTTCAGATACGCAGTATTTT | CASKPSGSSDTQYF
few | TRBJ2-2 | NA | TRBV14 | TGTGCCAGCAGCCAAGATCCGGGACGTTCGAACACCGGGGAGCTGTTTTTT | CASSQDPGRSNTGELFF
few | TRBJ2-1 | NA | TRBV29-1 | TGCAGCGTTGATCGTCTAGCTTACAATGAGCAGTTCTTC | CSVDRLAYNEQFF
many | TRBJ2-5 | NA | TRBV3-1 | TGTGCCAGCAGCCAGGCCGGGACCCTAGAAGAGACCCAGTACTTC | CASSQAGTLEETQYF
few | TRBJ1-2 | NA | TRBV12-3/TRBV12-4 | TGTGCCAGCAGTGAAAGACAGGTCACCGGTGGCTACACCTTC | CASSERQVTGGYTF
few | TRBJ2-2 | TRBD2 | TRBV12-3/TRBV12-4 | TGTGCCAGCAGTTTTGCGGGGGGAGGGGCCGGGGAGCTGTTTTTT | CASSFAGGGAGELFF
NA | TRBJ1-5 | NA | TRBV10-2 | TGCGCCAGCAGTGAGCCTATTGGACACCAGGAACAGCCCCAGCATTTT | CASSEPIGHQEQPQHF
few | TRBJ2-2 | NA | TRBV12-3/TRBV12-4 | TGTGCCAGCAGTTTACGGACAGACGCGAACACCGGGGAGCTGTTTTTT | CASSLRTDANTGELFF
NA | TRBJ2-2 | TRBD2 | TRBV7-2 | TGTGCCAGCAGCTCACGACCGGGACTAGGAGCCGGGGAGCTGTTTTTT | CASSSRPGLGAGELFF
few | TRBJ2-2 | NA | TRBV10-3 | TGTGCCATCAGTGAGTTGGACGGGAACACCGGGGAGCTGTTTTTT | CAISELDGNTGELFF
NA | TRBJ2-2 | NA | TRBV11-2 | TGTGCCAGCAGCTTAATCTTGCTTGACGGGGAGCTGTTTTTT | CASSLILLDGELFF
many | TRBJ2-3 | NA | TRBV5-1 | TGTGCCAGCAGCGCCTCCACAGATACGCAGTATTTT | CASSASTDTQYF
once | TRBJ2-1 | NA | TRBV15 | TGTGCCACCAGCAGAGATCGGTGGGCGGAGCAGTTCTTC | CATSRDRWAEQFF
many | TRBJ2-1 | NA | TRBV5-1 | TGCGCCAGCAGCTTGGGGGCTGTGAGCTCCTACAATGAGCAGTTCTTC | CASSLGAVSSYNEQFF
few | TRBJ1-2 | NA | TRBV6-5 | TGTGCCAGCAGTTACAGTAGGGTTTCTGGCTACACCTTC | CASSYSRVSGYTF
NA | TRBJ1-2 | TRBD1 | TRBV10-3 | TGTGCCATCAGTAGAATGGACAGGGAAGATGGCTACACCTTC | CAISRMDREDGYTF
few | TRBJ1-1 | NA | TRBV7-2 | TGTGCCAGCAGCTTAGTTTTCGCAGGGATGAACACTGAAGCTTTCTTT | CASSLVFAGMNTEAFF
NA | TRBJ2-7 | NA | TRBV15 | TGTGCCACCAGCAGCACAATCTCGCCAATATCCTACGAGCAGTACTTC | CATSSTISPISYEQYF
NA | TRBJ2-7 | NA | TRBV7-7 | TGTGCCAGCAGCTTAGCCGAGGGGGGCGAGCAGTACTTC | CASSLAEGGEQYF
NA | TRBJ2-7 | NA | TRBV7-8 | TGTGCCAGCAGCTTAAAAAGGGCAGGGTGGGGTTACGAGCAGTACTTC | CASSLKRAGWGYEQYF
NA | TRBJ2-5 | TRBD1 | TRBV11-2 | TGTGCCAGCAGCTCCGGGGACAGGGGGGTAGGAGAGACCCAGTACTTC | CASSSGDRGVGETQYF
few | TRBJ1-1 | TRBD1 | TRBV18 | TGTGCCAGCTCACCACTTCGTCGAGGGGGCGGAGGTGAAGCTTTCTTT | CASSPLRRGGGGEAFF
NA | TRBJ1-1 | TRBD1 | TRBV25-1 | TGTGCCAGCAGTGATGCAGGGGGGAACCTTGAAGCTTTCTTT | CASSDAGGNLEAFF
few | TRBJ2-3 | NA | TRBV2 | TGTGCCAGCAGTGAAGCGCTTTGGGCAGGGGGAGGAACAGATACGCAGTATTTT | CASSEALWAGGGTDTQYF
few | TRBJ1-6 | NA | TRBV12-3/TRBV12-4 | TGTGCCAGCAGCATAAAGGGGGGTAATTCACCCCTCCACTTT | CASSIKGGNSPLHF
NA | TRBJ2-7 | TRBD1 | TRBV5-1 | TGCGCCAGCAGCAACGGACAGGGGATCGACGAGCAGTACTTC | CASSNGQGIDEQYF
NA | TRBJ2-1 | TRBD2 | TRBV29-1 | TGCATCGGGACTAGCGGTTACAATGAGCAGTTCTTC | CIGTSGYNEQFF
NA | TRBJ2-5 | NA | TRBV7-9 | TGTGCCAGCAACTTAGAGGGGGTACGGGAAGAGACCCAGTACTTC | CASNLEGVREETQYF
few | TRBJ2-7 | NA | TRBV20-1 | TGCAGTGCTAGAGATAGGCCCGTGGCGGGGACCTCCTACGAGCAGTACTTC | CSARDRPVAGTSYEQYF
NA | TRBJ2-7 | NA | TRBV29-1 | TGCAGCGTTCCCGTCCCCGACTCAATCTACGAGCAGTACTTC | CSVPVPDSIYEQYF
few | TRBJ1-1 | TRBD1 | TRBV12-3/TRBV12-4 | TGTGCCAGCAGTTTATTACAGGGGATTGAAGCTTTCTTT | CASSLLQGIEAFF
NA | TRBJ2-1 | TRBD2 | TRBV12-3/TRBV12-4 | TGTGCCAGCAGTTTAGGGGGGACTAGCGGGAGGGTACCCCGCAATGAGCAGTTCTTC | CASSLGGTSGRVPRNEQFF